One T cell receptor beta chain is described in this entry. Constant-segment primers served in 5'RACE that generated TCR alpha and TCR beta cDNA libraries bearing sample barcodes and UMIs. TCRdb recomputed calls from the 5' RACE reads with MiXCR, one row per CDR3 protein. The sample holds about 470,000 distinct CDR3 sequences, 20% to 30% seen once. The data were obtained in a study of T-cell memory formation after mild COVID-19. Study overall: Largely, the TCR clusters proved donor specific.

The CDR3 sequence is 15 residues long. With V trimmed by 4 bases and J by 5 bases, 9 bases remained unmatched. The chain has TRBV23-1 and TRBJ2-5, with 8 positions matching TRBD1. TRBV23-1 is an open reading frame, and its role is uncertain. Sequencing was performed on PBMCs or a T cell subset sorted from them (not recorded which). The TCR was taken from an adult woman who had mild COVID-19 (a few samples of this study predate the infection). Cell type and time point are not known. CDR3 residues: CASSPRTGIRETQYF. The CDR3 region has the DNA TGCGCCAGCAGTCCTCGGACAGGGATCAGGGAGACCCAGTACTTC.